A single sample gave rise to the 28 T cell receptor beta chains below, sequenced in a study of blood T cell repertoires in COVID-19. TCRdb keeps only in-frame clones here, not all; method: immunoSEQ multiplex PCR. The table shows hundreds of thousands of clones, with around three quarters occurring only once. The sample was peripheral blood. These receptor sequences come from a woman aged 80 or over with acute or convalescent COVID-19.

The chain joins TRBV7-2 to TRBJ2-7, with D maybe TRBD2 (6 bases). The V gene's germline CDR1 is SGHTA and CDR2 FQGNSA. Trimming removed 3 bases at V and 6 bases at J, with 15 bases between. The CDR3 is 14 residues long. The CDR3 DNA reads TGTGCCAGCAGCTTTGGCGGGATGGTCGTCGAGCAGTACTTC. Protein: CASSFGGMVVEQYF.

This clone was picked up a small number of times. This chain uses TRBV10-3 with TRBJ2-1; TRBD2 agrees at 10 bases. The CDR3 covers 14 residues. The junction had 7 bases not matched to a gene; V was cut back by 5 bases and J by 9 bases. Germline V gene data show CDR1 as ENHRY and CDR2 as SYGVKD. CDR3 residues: CAISRERGGGEQFF. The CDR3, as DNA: TGTGCCATCAGTAGGGAGCGGGGGGGCGGTGAGCAGTTCTTC.

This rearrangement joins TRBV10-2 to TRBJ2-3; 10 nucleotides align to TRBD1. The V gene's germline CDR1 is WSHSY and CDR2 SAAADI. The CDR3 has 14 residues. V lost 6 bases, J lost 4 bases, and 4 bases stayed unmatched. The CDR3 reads CASSRDRGSDTQYF. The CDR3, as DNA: TGCGCCAGCAGCCGGGACAGGGGTTCAGATACGCAGTATTTT.

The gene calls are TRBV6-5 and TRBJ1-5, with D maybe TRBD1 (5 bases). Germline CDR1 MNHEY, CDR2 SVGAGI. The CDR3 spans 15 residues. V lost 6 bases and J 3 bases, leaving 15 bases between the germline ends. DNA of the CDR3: TGTGCCAGCAGCAGAACCGGGACTCACAATCAGCCCCAGCATTTT. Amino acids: CASSRTGTHNQPQHF.

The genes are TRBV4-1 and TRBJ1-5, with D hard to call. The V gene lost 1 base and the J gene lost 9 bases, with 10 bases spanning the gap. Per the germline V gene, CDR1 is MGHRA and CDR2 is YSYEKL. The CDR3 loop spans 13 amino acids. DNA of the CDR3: TGCGCCAGCAGCCAAGTCCCGGAGGGGCCCCAGCATTTT. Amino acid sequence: CASSQVPEGPQHF.

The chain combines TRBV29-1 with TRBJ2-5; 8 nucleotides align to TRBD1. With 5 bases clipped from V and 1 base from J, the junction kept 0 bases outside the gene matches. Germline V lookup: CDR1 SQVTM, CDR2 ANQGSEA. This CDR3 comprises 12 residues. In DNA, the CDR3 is TGCAGCGTTACAGGGGGCCAAGAGACCCAGTACTTC. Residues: CSVTGGQETQYF.

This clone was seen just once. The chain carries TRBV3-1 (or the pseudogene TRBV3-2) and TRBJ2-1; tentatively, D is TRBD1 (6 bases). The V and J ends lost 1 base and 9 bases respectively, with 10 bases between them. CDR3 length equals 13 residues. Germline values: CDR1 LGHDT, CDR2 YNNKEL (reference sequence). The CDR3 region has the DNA TGTGCCAGCAGCCAAGGGGGGCTTAGTGAGCAGTTCTTC. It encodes CASSQGGLSEQFF.

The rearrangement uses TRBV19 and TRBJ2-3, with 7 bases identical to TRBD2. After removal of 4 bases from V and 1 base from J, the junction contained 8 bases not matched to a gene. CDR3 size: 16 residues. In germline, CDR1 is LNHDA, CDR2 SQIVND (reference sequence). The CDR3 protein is CASSTRAGYGTDTQYF. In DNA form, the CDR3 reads TGTGCCAGTAGTACCCGAGCGGGGTACGGCACAGATACGCAGTATTTT. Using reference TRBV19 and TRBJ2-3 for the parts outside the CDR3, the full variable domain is DGGITQSPKYLFRKEGQNVTLSCEQNLNHDAMYWYRQDPGQGLRLIYYSQIVNDFQKGDIAEGYSVSREKKESFPLTVTSAQKNPTAFYLCASSTRAGYGTDTQYFGPGTRLTVL.

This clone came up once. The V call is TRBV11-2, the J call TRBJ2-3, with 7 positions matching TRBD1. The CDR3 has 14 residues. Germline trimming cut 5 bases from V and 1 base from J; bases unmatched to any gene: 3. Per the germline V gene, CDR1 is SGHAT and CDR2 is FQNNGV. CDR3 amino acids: CASSPTGGTDTQYF. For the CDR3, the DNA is TGTGCCAGCAGCCCTACAGGGGGCACAGATACGCAGTATTTT.

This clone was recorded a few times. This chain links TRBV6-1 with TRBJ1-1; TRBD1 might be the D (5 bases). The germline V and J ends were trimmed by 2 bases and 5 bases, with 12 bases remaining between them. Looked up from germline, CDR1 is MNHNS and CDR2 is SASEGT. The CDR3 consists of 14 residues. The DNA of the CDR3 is TGTGCCAGCAGTGAATGGGGCGGTCGGACTGAAGCTTTCTTT. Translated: CASSEWGGRTEAFF.

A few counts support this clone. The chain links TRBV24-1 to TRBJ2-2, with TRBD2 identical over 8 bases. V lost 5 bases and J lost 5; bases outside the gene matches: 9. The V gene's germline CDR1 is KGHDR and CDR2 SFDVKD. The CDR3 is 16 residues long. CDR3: CATSGLAGVGTGELFF. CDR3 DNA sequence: TGTGCCACCAGTGGTCTAGCGGGTGTAGGGACCGGGGAGCTGTTTTTT.

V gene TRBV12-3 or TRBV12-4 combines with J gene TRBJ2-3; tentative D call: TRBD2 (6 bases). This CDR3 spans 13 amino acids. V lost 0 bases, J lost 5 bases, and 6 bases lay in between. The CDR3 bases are TGTGCCAGCAGTTTAGCGGGGGGAGATACGCAGTATTTT. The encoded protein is CASSLAGGDTQYF.

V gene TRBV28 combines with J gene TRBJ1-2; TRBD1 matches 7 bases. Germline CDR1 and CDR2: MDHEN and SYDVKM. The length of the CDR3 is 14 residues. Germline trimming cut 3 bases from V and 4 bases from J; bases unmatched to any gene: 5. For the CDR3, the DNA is TGTGCCAGCAGTTTGGGCGCAGGGGGCTATGGCTACACCTTC. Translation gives CASSLGAGGYGYTF.

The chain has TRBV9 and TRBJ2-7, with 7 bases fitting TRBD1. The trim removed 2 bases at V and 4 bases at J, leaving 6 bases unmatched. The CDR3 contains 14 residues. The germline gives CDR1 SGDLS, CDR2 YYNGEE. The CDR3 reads CASSVETGNYEQYF. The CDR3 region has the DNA TGTGCCAGCAGCGTCGAGACAGGGAATTACGAGCAGTACTTC.

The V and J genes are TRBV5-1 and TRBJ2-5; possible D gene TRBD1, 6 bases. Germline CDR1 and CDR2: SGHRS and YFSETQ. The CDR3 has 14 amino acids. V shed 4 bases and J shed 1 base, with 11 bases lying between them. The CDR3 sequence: CASSQGHIQETQYF. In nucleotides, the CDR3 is TGCGCCAGCAGCCAGGGACACATCCAAGAGACCCAGTACTTC.

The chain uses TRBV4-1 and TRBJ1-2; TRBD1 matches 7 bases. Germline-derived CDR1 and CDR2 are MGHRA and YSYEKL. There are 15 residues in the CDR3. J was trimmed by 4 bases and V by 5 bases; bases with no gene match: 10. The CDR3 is CASSTGQPARYGYTF. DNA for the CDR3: TGCGCCAGCAGCACGGGACAGCCCGCGCGCTATGGCTACACCTTC.

The CDR3 DNA reads TGTGCCAGCACTTCCCTGACCGGGGGAAAAAACTACGAGCAGTACTTC. Translating gives CASTSLTGGKNYEQYF. The chain combines TRBV27 with TRBJ2-7; tentative D call: TRBD2 (6 bases). The CDR3 spans 16 residues. CDR1 is MNHEY, CDR2 SMNVEV, per germline (reference sequence). Trimming shortened V by 7 bases and J by 3 bases, and 22 bases separated the two germline ends.

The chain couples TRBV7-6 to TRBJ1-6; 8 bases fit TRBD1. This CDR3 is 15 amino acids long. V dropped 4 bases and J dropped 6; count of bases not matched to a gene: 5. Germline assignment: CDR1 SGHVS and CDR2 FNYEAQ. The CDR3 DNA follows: TGTGCCAGCAGCTCAGGACAGGGTACTAATTCACCCCTCCACTTT. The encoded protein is CASSSGQGTNSPLHF.

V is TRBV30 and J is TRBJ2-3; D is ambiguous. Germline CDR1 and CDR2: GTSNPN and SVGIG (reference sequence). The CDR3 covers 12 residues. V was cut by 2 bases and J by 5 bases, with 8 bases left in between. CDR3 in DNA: TGTGCCTGGAGTCCCACGGGAGATACGCAGTATTTT. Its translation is CAWSPTGDTQYF.

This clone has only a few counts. The CDR3 DNA sequence: TGTGCCAGTAGTAACCGGGTCTCCTACAATGAGCAGTTCTTC. Its protein is CASSNRVSYNEQFF. This chain uses TRBV19 with TRBJ2-1; D call uncertain. This CDR3 is 14 amino acids long. V lost 4 bases, J lost 0 bases, and 7 bases lay in between. The V gene's germline CDR1 is LNHDA and CDR2 SQIVND (reference sequence). The full variable domain, rest sourced from reference TRBV19 and TRBJ2-1, is DGGITQSPKYLFRKEGQNVTLSCEQNLNHDAMYWYRQDPGQGLRLIYYSQIVNDFQKGDIAEGYSVSREKKESFPLTVTSAQKNPTAFYLCASSNRVSYNEQFFGPGTRLTVL.

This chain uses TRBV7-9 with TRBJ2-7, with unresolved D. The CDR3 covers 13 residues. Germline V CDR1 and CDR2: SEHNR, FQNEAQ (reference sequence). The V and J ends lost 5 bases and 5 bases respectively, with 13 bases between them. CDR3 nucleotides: TGTGCCAGCAGCCTCCTAGAAGGCGACGAGCAGTACTTC. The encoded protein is CASSLLEGDEQYF.

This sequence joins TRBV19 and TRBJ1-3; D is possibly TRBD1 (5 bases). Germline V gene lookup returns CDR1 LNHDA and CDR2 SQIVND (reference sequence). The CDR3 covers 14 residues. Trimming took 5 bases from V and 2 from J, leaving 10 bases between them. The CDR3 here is CASSRGRTGNTIYF. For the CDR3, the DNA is TGTGCCAGTAGTCGGGGGAGGACTGGAAACACCATATATTTT. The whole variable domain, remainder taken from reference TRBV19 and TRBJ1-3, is DGGITQSPKYLFRKEGQNVTLSCEQNLNHDAMYWYRQDPGQGLRLIYYSQIVNDFQKGDIAEGYSVSREKKESFPLTVTSAQKNPTAFYLCASSRGRTGNTIYFGEGSWLTVV.

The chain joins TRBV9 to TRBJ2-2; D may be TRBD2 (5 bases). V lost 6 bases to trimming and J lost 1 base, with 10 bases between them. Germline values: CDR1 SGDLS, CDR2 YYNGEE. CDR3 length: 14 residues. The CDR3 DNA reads TGTGCCAGCACCCCTGAGGGGAACACCGGGGAGCTGTTTTTT. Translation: CASTPEGNTGELFF.

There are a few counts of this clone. CDR3 sequence (DNA): TGTGCCATCAGTGCGGGGACAGGCGGAAACTATGGCTACACCTTC. Its protein is CAISAGTGGNYGYTF. The chain combines TRBV10-3 with TRBJ1-2, with 8 bases identical to TRBD1. Per the germline V gene, CDR1 is ENHRY and CDR2 is SYGVKD. J was trimmed by 2 bases and V by 4 bases; bases with no gene match: 6. CDR3 length equals 15 residues.

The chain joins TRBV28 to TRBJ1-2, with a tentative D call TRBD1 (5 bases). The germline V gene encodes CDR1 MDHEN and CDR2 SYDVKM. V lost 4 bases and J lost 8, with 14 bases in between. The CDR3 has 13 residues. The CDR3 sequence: CASSSGHVGGYTF. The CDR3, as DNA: TGTGCCAGCAGTTCTGGACACGTAGGAGGCTACACCTTC.

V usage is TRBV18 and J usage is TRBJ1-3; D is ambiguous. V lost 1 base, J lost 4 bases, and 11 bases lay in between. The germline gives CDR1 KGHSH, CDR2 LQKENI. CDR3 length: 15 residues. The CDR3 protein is CASSPRASKGNTIYF. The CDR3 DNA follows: TGTGCCAGCTCACCACGGGCGTCAAAAGGAAACACCATATATTTT.

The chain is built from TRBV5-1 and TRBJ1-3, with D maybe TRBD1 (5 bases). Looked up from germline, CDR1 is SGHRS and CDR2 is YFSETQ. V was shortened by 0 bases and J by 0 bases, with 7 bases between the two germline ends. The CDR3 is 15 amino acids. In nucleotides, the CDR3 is TGCGCCAGCAGCTTGGGACAGTCCTCTGGAAACACCATATATTTT. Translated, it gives CASSLGQSSGNTIYF.

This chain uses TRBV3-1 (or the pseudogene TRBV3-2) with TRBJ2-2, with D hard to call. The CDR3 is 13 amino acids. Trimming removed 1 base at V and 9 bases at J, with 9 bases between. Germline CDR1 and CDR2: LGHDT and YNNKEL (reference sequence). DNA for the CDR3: TGTGCCAGCAGCCAAGGGATGGGCCGGGAGCTGTTTTTT. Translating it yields CASSQGMGRELFF.